This T cell receptor beta chain was recovered during a study of T cell responses to AZD1222 COVID-19 vaccine. A word on this clone: What it recognizes is unknown.

The germline CDR1 and CDR2 sequences are PRHDT and FYEKMQ (reference sequence). The CDR3 consists of 15 residues. V gave up 0 bases and J gave up 2 bases, with 10 bases separating them. Doses given second, at about 4 or about 12 weeks, were pooled. Findings and limits, study-wide: Most donors were white British and more were female, and clonal diversity was possibly underestimated. In the spike-specific TCR repertoire, nearly half reportedly target unmutated variant regions. No repertoire was sampled before or during the peak T cell response, only after it.

Some clones are missing from TCRdb's copy, which holds only in-frame ones; the method was immunoSEQ multiplex PCR. The sample carries 100,000 or so clones, around 90% recorded once. This clonotype was sampled from an adult who received the AZD1222 COVID-19 vaccine. This chain connects TRBV13 to TRBJ1-1; D gene ambiguous. This specimen was peripheral blood, taken 28 days after the second AZD1222 dose. CDR3 sequence reads: CASSLGEQINTEAFF. CDR3 nucleotide sequence: TGTGCCAGCAGCTTAGGGGAACAAATTAACACTGAAGCTTTCTTT.